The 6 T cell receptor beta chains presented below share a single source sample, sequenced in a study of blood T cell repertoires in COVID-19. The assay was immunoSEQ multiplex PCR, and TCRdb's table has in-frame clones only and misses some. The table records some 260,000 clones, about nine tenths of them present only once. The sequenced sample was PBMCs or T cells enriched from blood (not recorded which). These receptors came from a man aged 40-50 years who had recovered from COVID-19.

DNA for the CDR3: TGTGCCAGCAGCAGCCGGGACAGGGGGCATGAGCAGTTCTTC. This translates into CASSSRDRGHEQFF. The chain joins TRBV5-8 to TRBJ2-1, with 12 bases lining up with TRBD1. The germline CDR1 and CDR2 sequences are SGHTS and YDEGEE. The CDR3 is made up of 14 amino acids. Trimming removed 4 bases from V and 8 bases from J; junction bases left unmatched: 4.

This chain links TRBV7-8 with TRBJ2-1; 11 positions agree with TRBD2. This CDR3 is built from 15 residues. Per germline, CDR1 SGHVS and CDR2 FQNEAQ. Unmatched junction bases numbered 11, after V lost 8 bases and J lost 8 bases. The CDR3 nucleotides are TGTGCCAGCTTACGACTAGCGGGAAGCTTAGATGAGCAGTTCTTC. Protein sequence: CASLRLAGSLDEQFF.

The CDR3 is CASSYRGGNTEAFF. CDR3 bases: TGTGCCAGCAGTTACAGGGGGGGGAACACTGAAGCTTTCTTT. This chain uses TRBV27 with TRBJ1-1; the match to TRBD1 covers 8 bases. This CDR3 comprises 14 residues. CDR1 and CDR2 (germline): MNHEY, SMNVEV (reference sequence). Trimming at V came to 4 bases and at J to 1 base, leaving 2 bases not matched to a gene.

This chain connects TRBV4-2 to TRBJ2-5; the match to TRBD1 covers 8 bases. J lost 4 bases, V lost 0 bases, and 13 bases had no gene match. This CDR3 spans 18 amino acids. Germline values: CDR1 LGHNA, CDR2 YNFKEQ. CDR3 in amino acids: CASSQDWAGGGLGETQYF. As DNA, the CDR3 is TGTGCCAGCAGCCAAGATTGGGCAGGGGGCGGCTTGGGAGAGACCCAGTACTTC.

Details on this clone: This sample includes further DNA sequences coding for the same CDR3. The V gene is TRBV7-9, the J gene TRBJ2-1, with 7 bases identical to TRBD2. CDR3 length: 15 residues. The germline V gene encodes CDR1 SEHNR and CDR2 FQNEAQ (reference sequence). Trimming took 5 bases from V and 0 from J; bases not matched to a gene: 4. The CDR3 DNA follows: TGTGCCAGCAGCCCCCGCGGGAGCTCCTACAATGAGCAGTTCTTC. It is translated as CASSPRGSSYNEQFF.

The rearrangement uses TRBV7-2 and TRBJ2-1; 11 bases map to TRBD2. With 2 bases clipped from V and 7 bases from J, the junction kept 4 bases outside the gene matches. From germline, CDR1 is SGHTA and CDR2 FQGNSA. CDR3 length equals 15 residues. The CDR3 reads CASSLRLAGGNEQFF. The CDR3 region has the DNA TGTGCCAGCAGCTTAAGGCTAGCGGGGGGTAATGAGCAGTTCTTC.